This T cell receptor beta chain was recovered during a study of T cell responses to AZD1222 COVID-19 vaccine. Only in-frame clones appear in the TCRdb table, and some are missing; sequencing was by immunoSEQ multiplex PCR. The sample lists 95,000 to 130,000 clones; almost 90% were seen once. CDR3 length: 13 residues. V was clipped by 2 bases and J by 4 bases, with 7 bases between them. CDR1 and CDR2 from the germline V gene are SGHDT and YYEEEE. For this clone: Its matching antigen is unknown.

Study-level results: Elevations in Spike-specific TCR breadth and depth followed administration of two AZD1222 doses. Spike as a whole was targeted by vaccine-associated CD4 TCRs, dominant at 160-218 and 743-854.

The gene calls are TRBV5-6 and TRBJ1-5; D is undetermined. This clonotype was obtained from an adult in good health. Specimen: peripheral blood, collected on day 0 of AZD1222 vaccination. Here the CDR3 reads CASSFAVNQPQHF. The CDR3 nucleotides are TGTGCCAGCAGCTTCGCCGTAAATCAGCCCCAGCATTTT.